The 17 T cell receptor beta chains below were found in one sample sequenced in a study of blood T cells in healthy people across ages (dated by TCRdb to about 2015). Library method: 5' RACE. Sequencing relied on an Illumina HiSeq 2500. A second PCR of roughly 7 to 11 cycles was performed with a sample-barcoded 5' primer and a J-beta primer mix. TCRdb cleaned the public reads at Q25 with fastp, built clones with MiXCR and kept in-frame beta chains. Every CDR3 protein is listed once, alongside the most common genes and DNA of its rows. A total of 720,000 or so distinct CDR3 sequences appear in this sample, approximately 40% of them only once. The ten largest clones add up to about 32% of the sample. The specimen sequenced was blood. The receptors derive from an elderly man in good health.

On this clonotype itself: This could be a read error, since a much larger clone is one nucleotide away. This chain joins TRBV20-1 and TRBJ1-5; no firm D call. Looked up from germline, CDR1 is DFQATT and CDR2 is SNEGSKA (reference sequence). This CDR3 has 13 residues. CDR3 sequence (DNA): TGCAGTGCTAGACGACAACCCAATCGGCCCCAGCATTTT. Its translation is CSARRQPNRPQHF.

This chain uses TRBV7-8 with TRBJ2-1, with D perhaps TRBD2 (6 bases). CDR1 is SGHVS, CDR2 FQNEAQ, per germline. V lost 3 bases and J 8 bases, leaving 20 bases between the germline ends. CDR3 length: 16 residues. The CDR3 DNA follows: TGTGCCAGCAGCTTTTCCAGGACTAAACTTCGCTATGAGCAGTTCTTC. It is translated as CASSFSRTKLRYEQFF.

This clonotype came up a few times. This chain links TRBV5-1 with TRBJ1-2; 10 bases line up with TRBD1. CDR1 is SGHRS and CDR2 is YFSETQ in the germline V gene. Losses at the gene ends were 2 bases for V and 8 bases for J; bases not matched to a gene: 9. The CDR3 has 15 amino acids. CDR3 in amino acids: CASSLGTGESVGYTF. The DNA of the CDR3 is TGCGCCAGCAGCTTAGGGACAGGGGAGTCTGTAGGCTACACCTTC.

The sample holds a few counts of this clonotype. The CDR3 DNA reads TGTGCCAGCAGTTACGCCTATAGGACAGGGGAATCACCCCTCCACTTT. Translation gives CASSYAYRTGESPLHF. The V gene is TRBV6-6, the J gene TRBJ1-6; TRBD1 aligns across 9 bases. This CDR3 has 16 residues. The germline V gene encodes CDR1 MNHNY and CDR2 SVGAGI (reference sequence). J lost 10 bases, V lost 2 bases, and 9 bases had no gene match.

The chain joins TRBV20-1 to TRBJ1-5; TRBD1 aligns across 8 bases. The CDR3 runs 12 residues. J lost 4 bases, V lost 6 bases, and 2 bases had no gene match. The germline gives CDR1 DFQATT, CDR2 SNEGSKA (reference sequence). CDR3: CSARTGNQPQHF. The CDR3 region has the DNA TGCAGTGCAAGGACAGGGAATCAGCCCCAGCATTTT.

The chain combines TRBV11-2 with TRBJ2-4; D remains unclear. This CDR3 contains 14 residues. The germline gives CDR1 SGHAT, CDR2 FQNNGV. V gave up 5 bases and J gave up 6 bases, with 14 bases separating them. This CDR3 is CASSPPPSGNIQYF. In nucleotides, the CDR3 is TGTGCCAGCAGCCCCCCCCCGTCGGGAAACATTCAGTACTTC.

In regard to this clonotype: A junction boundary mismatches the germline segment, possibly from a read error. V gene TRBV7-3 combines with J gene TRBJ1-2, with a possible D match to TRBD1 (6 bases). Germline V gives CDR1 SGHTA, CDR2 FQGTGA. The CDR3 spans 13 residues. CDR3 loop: CASSPEGDYVYTF. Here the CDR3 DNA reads TGTGCCAGCAGCCCAGAGGGGGACTATGTCTACACCTTC.

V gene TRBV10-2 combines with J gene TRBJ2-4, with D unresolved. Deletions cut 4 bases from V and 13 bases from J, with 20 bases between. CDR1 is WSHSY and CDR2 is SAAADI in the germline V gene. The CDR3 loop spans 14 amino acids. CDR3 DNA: TGCGCCAGCAGTGTGGGTCTTTTCTCCTACGAACAGTACTTC. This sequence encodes CASSVGLFSYEQYF.

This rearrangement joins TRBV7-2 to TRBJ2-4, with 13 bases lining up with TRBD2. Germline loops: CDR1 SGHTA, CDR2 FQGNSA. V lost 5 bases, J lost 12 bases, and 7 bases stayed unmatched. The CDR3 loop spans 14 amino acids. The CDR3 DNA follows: TGTGCCAGCAGCCGACTAGCGGGGGGCTCCCGTCAGTACTTC. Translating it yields CASSRLAGGSRQYF.

The CDR3 here is CASSYGGINQPQHF. DNA of the CDR3: TGTGCCAGCAGTTATGGGGGAATTAATCAGCCCCAGCATTTT. The rearrangement uses TRBV6-5 and TRBJ1-5, with D possibly TRBD1 on 5 matching bases. The germline CDR1 and CDR2 sequences are MNHEY and SVGAGI. The CDR3 extends over 14 amino acids. V was shortened by 3 bases and J by 4 bases, with 10 bases between the two germline ends.

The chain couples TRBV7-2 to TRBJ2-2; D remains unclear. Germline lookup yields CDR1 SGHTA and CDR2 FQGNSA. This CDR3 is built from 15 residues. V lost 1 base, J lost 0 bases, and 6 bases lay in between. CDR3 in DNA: TGTGCCAGCAGCTTAGATCTGGCGAACACCGGGGAGCTGTTTTTT. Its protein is CASSLDLANTGELFF.

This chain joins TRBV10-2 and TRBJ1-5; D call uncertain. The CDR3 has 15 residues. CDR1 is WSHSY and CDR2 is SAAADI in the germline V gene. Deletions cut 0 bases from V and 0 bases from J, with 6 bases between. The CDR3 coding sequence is TGCGCCAGCAGTGAGTCCGGGAATAGCAATCAGCCCCAGCATTTT. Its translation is CASSESGNSNQPQHF.

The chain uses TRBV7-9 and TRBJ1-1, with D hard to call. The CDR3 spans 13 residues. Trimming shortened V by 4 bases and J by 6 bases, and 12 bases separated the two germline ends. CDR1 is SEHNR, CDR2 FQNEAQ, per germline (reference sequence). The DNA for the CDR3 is TGTGCCAGCAGCTCACCACGGGCCGCTGAAGCTTTCTTT. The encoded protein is CASSSPRAAEAFF.

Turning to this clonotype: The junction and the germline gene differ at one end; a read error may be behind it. The CDR3 DNA follows: TGTGCCAGCAAAGGGTACATTGAGCAGTTCTTC. Translated: CASKGYIEQFF. The rearrangement links TRBV11-2 to TRBJ2-1; D is unresolved. CDR1 is SGHAT and CDR2 is FQNNGV in the germline V gene. The CDR3 loop spans 11 amino acids.

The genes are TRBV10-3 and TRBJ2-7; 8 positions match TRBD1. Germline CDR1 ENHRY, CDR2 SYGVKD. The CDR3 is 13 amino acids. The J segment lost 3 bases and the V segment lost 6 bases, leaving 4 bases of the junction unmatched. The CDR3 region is CAISQDRGYEQYF. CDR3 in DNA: TGTGCCATCAGCCAAGACAGGGGCTACGAGCAGTACTTC.

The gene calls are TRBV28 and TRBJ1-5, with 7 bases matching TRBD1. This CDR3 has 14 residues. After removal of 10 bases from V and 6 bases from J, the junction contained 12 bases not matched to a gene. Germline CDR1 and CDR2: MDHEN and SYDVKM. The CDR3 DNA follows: TGTGCCACAAAACCAGGGGGAGGAGGTCAGCCCCAGCATTTT. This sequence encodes CATKPGGGGQPQHF.

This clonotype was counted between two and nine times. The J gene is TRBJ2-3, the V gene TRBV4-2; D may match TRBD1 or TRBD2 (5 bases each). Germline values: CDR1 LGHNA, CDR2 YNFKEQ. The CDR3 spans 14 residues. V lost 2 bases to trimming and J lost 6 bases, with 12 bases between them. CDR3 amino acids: CASSQNTGADTQYF. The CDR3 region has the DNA TGTGCCAGCAGCCAAAACACCGGGGCGGATACGCAGTATTTT.